The source of this TCR beta chain is a study of blood T cell repertoires in COVID-19. Study-level background: Samples came from the United States, Italy and Spain, spanning acute and convalescent COVID-19. PBMCs, B-cell-depleted T cells, or T cells were the source of the cDNA or gDNA that made up the material.

Germline CDR1 reads MNHEY; CDR2 reads SVGAGI. V trimming: 6 bases; J trimming: 2 bases; junction bases outside the gene matches: 6. CDR3 size: 15 residues. How the authors handled the data: Researchers report that nucleated cell counts were estimated from reference gene primer amplification. Some clones are missing from TCRdb's copy, which holds only in-frame ones; the method was immunoSEQ multiplex PCR. V and J calls and clone size are copied from that table; D and trimming were computed from the DNA. The sample holds fewer than 200,000 clones, about 81% seen once. J is TRBJ1-3 and V is TRBV6-5, with 8 bases that match TRBD1. This TCR was sampled from a woman in her fifties or sixties with COVID-19, enrolled during active disease. Sequenced material: peripheral blood. The CDR3 DNA reads as TGTGCCAGCAGGGTCTCCAGGGGGCCTGGAAACACCATATATTTT. Translation gives CASRVSRGPGNTIYF.